This T cell receptor (beta chain) came from a study of OX40 agonist ivuxolimab in advanced cancers. Study background: Partial responses were observed in three patients, of whom one had hepatocellular carcinoma and two had cutaneous melanoma.

V trimming: 2 bases; J trimming: 5 bases; junction bases outside the gene matches: 6. CDR1 and CDR2 from the germline V gene are MNHEY and SMNVEV (reference sequence). The CDR3 totals 17 residues. The assay was immunoSEQ multiplex PCR, and TCRdb's table has in-frame clones only and misses some. The sample consists of just over 90,000 clones, 94% of them appearing once. Specimen: CD4+ or CD8+ T cells sorted from blood, collected in a trial of the OX40 agonist ivuxolimab. The TCR was taken from an adult with an advanced solid tumor such as melanoma, head and neck, liver or kidney cancer. The V and J genes are TRBV27 and TRBJ2-1, with 13 bases aligning to TRBD2. CDR3 coding DNA: TGTGCCAGCAGTTTACGAGAGGGACTAGCGGGGCACAATGAGCAGTTCTTC. Its protein is CASSLREGLAGHNEQFF.